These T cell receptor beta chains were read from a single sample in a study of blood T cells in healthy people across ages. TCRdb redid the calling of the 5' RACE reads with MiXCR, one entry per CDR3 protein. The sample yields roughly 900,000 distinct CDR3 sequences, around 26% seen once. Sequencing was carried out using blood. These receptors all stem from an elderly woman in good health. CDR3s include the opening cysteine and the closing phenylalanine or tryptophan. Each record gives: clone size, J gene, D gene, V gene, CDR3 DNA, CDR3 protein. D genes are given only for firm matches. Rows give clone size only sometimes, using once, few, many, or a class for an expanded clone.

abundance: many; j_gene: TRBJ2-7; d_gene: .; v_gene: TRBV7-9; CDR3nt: TGTGCCAGCAGCCCCGACCTAGCCTCCTTGGGGGAGCAGTACTTC; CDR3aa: CASSPDLASLGEQYF
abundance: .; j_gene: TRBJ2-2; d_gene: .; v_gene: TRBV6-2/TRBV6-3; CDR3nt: TGTGCCAGCAGTTACCCTGGTTGGCGGGCAGGGACCGGGGAGCTGTTTTTT; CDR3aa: CASSYPGWRAGTGELFF
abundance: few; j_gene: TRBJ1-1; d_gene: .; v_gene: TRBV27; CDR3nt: TGTGCCAGCAGCCCCCCCGGGAGGTACAGGAACACTGAAGCTTTCTTT; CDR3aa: CASSPPGRYRNTEAFF
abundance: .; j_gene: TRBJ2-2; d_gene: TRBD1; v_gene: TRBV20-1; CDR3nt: TGCAGTGCAAGACAGGGGACCGGGGAGCTGTTTTTT; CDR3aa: CSARQGTGELFF
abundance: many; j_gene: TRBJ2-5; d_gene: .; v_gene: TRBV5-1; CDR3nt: TGCGCCAGCAGCGATATACAGGGAGGAGAGACCCAGTACTTC; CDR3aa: CASSDIQGGETQYF
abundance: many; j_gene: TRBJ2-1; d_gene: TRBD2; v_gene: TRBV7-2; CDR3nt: TGTGCCAGCAGCTTATCCGCAGCGGGGGGGTACAATGAGCAGTTCTTC; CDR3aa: CASSLSAAGGYNEQFF
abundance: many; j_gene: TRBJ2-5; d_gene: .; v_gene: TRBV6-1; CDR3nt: TGTGCCAGCAGTGAGGACTGGACACGCGAAGAGACCCAGTACTTC; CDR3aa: CASSEDWTREETQYF
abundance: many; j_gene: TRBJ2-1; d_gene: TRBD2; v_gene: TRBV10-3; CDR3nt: TGTGCCATCTCCGGGGGGAAGAGCTCCTACAATGAGCAGTTCTTC; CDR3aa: CAISGGKSSYNEQFF
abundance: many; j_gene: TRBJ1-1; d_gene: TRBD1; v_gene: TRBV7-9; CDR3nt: TGTGCCAGCAGCTTAGGGACAGGGGGTAGCACTGAAGCTTTCTTT; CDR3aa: CASSLGTGGSTEAFF
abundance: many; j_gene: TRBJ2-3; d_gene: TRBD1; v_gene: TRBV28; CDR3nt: TGTGCCAGCAGTCGGAACAGGGGTCCAGATACGCAGTATTTT; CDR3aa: CASSRNRGPDTQYF
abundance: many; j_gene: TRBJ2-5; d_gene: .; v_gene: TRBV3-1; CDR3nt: TGTGCCAGCAGCCAAGAAGGGAAGGAGACGTACCAAGAGACCCAGTACTTC; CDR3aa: CASSQEGKETYQETQYF
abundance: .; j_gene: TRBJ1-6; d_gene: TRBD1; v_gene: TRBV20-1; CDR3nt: TGCAGTGCTAGTGCGGTTCCGCAGGGGGCAGAAAATTCACTCCTCCACTTT; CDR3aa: CSASAVPQGAENSLLHF
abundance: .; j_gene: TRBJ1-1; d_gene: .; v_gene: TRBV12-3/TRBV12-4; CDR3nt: TGTGCCAGCAGCCTGGGACTGGAGGTCACTGAAGCTTTCTTT; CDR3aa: CASSLGLEVTEAFF
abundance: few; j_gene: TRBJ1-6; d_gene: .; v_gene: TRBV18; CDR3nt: TGTGCCAGCTCACCATTGGGGATAGCGGGCCGCCGGTCACCCCTCCACTTT; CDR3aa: CASSPLGIAGRRSPLHF
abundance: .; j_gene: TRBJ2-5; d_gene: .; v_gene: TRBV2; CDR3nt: TGTGCCAGCAGTGAAGCGCTTCGAGGGGCCTGGGAGACCCAGTACTTC; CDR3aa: CASSEALRGAWETQYF
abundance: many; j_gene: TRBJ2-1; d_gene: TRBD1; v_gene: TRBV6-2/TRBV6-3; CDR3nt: TGTGCCAGCAGTTACGGGACAGGGGGGAGGAATGAGCAGTTCTTC; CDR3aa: CASSYGTGGRNEQFF
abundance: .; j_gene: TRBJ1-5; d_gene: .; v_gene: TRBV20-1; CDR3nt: TGCAGTGCTAGAGGCCAGGAGACGGTGGATTATAGCAATCAGCCCCAGCATTTT; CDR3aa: CSARGQETVDYSNQPQHF
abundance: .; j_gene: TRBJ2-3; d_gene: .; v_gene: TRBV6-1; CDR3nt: TGTGCCAGCAGTGAAAACTCCGGGAGCACAGATACGCAGTATTTT; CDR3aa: CASSENSGSTDTQYF